This TCR beta chain comes out of a study of tumor and adjacent non-tumor tissue in lung cancer. Study-wide background: Patients comprised some eleven adenocarcinoma, 2 squamous cell carcinoma and 1 small cell lung cancer. Stage I to III disease affected over nine men and roughly five women aged about 30 to 85.

As concerns this clonotype: Since a much larger clone is just one base distant, this may be a read error.

The library came from three nested PCR rounds adapted from ARM-PCR protocols. MiXCR, applied by TCRdb to the multiplex PCR reads, yields one record per CDR3 protein. The sample contains roughly 76,000 distinct CDR3 sequences, around 70% of which appear only once. No cell sorting was done before RNA was extracted from the tissue. Donors were chemotherapy-naive, newly diagnosed lung cancer surgical patients in China, August–late 2014. Material: lung tumor tissue. The TCR sequence derives from a woman aged 70-85 years with non-small cell lung cancer.

This chain's CDR3 is CASSMGAQGNSPLHF. The CDR3, as DNA: TGTGCCAGCAGCATGGGGGCGCAAGGAAATTCACCCCTCCACTTT. The chain recombines TRBV5-6 with TRBJ1-6; perhaps TRBD1 as D (6 bases). Germline V gene sequence: CDR1 SGHDT, CDR2 YYEEEE. Trimming removed 4 bases from V and 7 bases from J, with 15 bases in between. CDR3 length equals 15 residues.